These 28 T cell receptor beta chains share one sample of origin, sequenced in a study of regulatory and conventional T cells in RAG deficiency. Genomic DNA came from blood conventional CD4+ T cells gated CD25-low CD127-high. This table comes from immunoSEQ multiplex PCR, and its TCRdb copy is limited to in-frame clones, with some not included. The sample contains more than 40,000 clones, 90% of which appear only once. These same data were also listed under a study on regulatory T cells. From that study: The PCR used 52 TRBV and 13 TRBJ primers.

Sequencing used CD4+ effector T cells sorted from blood. The receptors shown here come from a human donor in good health.

V and J are TRBV7-9 and TRBJ1-1; no clear D. This CDR3 has 11 residues. Trimming removed 5 bases from V and 7 bases from J, with 8 bases in between. Germline lookup yields CDR1 SEHNR and CDR2 FQNEAQ (reference sequence). DNA of the CDR3: TGTGCCAGCAGCCTAATTCTTGAAGCTTTCTTT. Amino acids: CASSLILEAFF. The full variable domain, with the rest looked up from reference TRBV7-9 and TRBJ1-1, is DTGVSQNPRHKITKRGQNVTFRCDPISEHNRLYWYRQTLGQGPEFLTYFQNEAQLEKSRLLSDRFSAERPKGSFSTLEIQRTEQGDSAMYLCASSLILEAFFGQGTRLTVV.

For this clone: Mismatch with germline at one junction end may stem from a read error. This chain joins TRBV5-1 and TRBJ2-7, with a weak D call TRBD1 (5 bases). CDR3 size: 18 residues. Per the germline V gene, CDR1 is SGHRS and CDR2 is YFSETQ. DNA of the CDR3: TGCGCCAGCAGCTTCCAACATGGGCAGGGTGCTAGACCAAATAGCAGGGACTTC. Translation: CASSFQHGQGARPNSRDF. The full variable domain, its missing parts supplied by reference TRBV5-1 and TRBJ2-7, is KAGVTQTPRYLIKTRGQQVTLSCSPISGHRSVSWYQQTPGQGLQFLFEYFSETQRNKGNFPGRFSGRQFSNSRSEMNVSTLELGDSALYLCASSFQHGQGARPNSRDFGPGTRLTVT.

This clone was counted between two and nine times. The rearrangement joins TRBV19 to TRBJ1-5; D is uncertain. This CDR3 has 11 amino acids. The germline gives CDR1 LNHDA, CDR2 SQIVND (reference sequence). Trimming removed 2 bases from V and 10 bases from J, with 6 bases in between. CDR3: CASSISGPQHF. Written as DNA, the CDR3 is TGTGCCAGTAGTATATCAGGTCCCCAGCATTTT.

Worth noting for this clone: This same CDR3 is encoded by further DNA sequences in the sample. The chain recombines TRBV5-6 with TRBJ2-3; 7 nucleotides agree with TRBD1. The CDR3 covers 16 residues. Trimming removed 5 bases from V and 0 bases from J; junction bases left unmatched: 9. Germline loops: CDR1 SGHDT, CDR2 YYEEEE. CDR3 bases: TGTGCCAGCAGTTACCTCGGGGACAGAAGCACAGATACGCAGTATTTT. It yields the protein CASSYLGDRSTDTQYF.

This chain links TRBV9 with TRBJ1-2, with 8 positions matching TRBD1. Trimming cost V 4 bases and J 8 bases; bases outside gene matches: 10. This CDR3 region has 14 residues. The germline CDR1 and CDR2 sequences are SGDLS and YYNGEE. This chain's CDR3 is CASSRQGNRGGYTF. CDR3 bases: TGTGCCAGCAGCAGACAGGGGAACCGGGGGGGCTACACCTTC.

The rearrangement joins TRBV5-3 to TRBJ2-7; a weak D match, TRBD1 (5 bases). TRBV5-3 is reported as an ORF; its role is uncertain. The V end was cut by 0 bases, the J end by 1 base, with 8 bases between. There are 14 residues in the CDR3. The CDR3 loop reads CARSLAGNSYEQYF. The CDR3 DNA is TGTGCCAGAAGCTTGGCAGGGAATTCCTACGAGCAGTACTTC.

The chain links TRBV13 to TRBJ2-7; 10 bases map to TRBD2. The V segment lost 5 bases and the J segment 3 bases; nucleotides outside the gene matches: 7. The germline V gene encodes CDR1 PRHDT and CDR2 FYEKMQ (reference sequence). This CDR3 region has 15 residues. The CDR3 coding sequence is TGTGCCAGCAGCCCGCGGGCTAGCGGGGGCTACGAGCAGTACTTC. It encodes CASSPRASGGYEQYF. Full variable domain (remainder filled in from reference TRBV13 and TRBJ2-7): AAGVIQSPRHLIKEKRETATLKCYPIPRHDTVYWYQQGPGQDPQFLISFYEKMQSDKGSIPDRFSAQQFSDYHSELNMSSLELGDSALYFCASSPRASGGYEQYFGPGTRLTVT.

This chain joins TRBV7-9 and TRBJ2-3, with D hard to call. The CDR3 length is 16 residues. Germline V gene data show CDR1 as SEHNR and CDR2 as FQNEAQ (reference sequence). Trimming removed 5 bases at V and 2 bases at J, with 17 bases between. The CDR3 bases are TGTGCCAGCAGCCCCCGTCAACGTTTTGTCACAGATACGCAGTATTTT. This sequence encodes CASSPRQRFVTDTQYF.

The chain has TRBV5-4 and TRBJ2-3; 7 bases line up with TRBD2. CDR3 length: 17 amino acids. Germline lookup yields CDR1 SGHNT and CDR2 YYREEE (reference sequence). With V trimmed by 0 bases and J by 1 base, 8 bases remained unmatched. CDR3 in amino acids: CASSLERLAVRTDTQYF. CDR3 nucleotides: TGTGCCAGCAGCTTGGAAAGGCTAGCGGTCCGCACAGATACGCAGTATTTT.

The chain has TRBV29-1 and TRBJ2-5; weak D call: TRBD2 (6 bases). Trimming removed 5 bases at V and 1 base at J, with 14 bases between. This CDR3 contains 14 residues. The germline gives CDR1 SQVTM, CDR2 ANQGSEA. CDR3 DNA sequence: TGCAGCGTTTTCTCTAGGAGGGTCCAAGAGACCCAGTACTTC. Protein: CSVFSRRVQETQYF.

This clone is a singleton in its sample. V usage is TRBV7-9 and J usage is TRBJ1-6, with unresolved D. With 5 bases removed from V and 0 bases from J, the gap between germline ends came to 8 bases. In germline, CDR1 is SEHNR, CDR2 FQNEAQ (reference sequence). The CDR3 runs 15 residues. CDR3 DNA sequence: TGTGCCAGCAGCCCTTGGGACTCCTATAATTCACCCCTCCACTTT. Translating gives CASSPWDSYNSPLHF. Full variable domain (rest looked up from reference TRBV7-9 and TRBJ1-6): DTGVSQNPRHKITKRGQNVTFRCDPISEHNRLYWYRQTLGQGPEFLTYFQNEAQLEKSRLLSDRFSAERPKGSFSTLEIQRTEQGDSAMYLCASSPWDSYNSPLHFGNGTRLTVT.

This clone was seen once. J is TRBJ2-7 and V is TRBV28, with TRBD1 identical over 7 bases. Germline CDR1 and CDR2: MDHEN and SYDVKM. The ends lost 6 bases at V and 0 bases at J; junction bases unmatched: 5. The CDR3 runs to 14 residues. In DNA, the CDR3 is TGTGCCAGCAGAAAGACAGGGATCTCCTACGAGCAGTACTTC. Encoded protein: CASRKTGISYEQYF.

The chain joins TRBV6-1 to TRBJ2-4; D is possibly TRBD1 (5 bases). CDR1 MNHNS and CDR2 SASEGT come from the germline V gene. V lost 2 bases, J lost 4 bases, and 9 bases lay in between. CDR3 length: 14 amino acids. The DNA of the CDR3 is TGTGCCAGCAGTGAATGGGCAGGGAAAAACATTCAGTACTTC. It is translated as CASSEWAGKNIQYF.

This clone was seen once. The chain links TRBV23-1 to TRBJ2-1; TRBD1 matches at 10 bases. TRBV23-1 counts as an open reading frame of uncertain function. The CDR3 extends over 16 amino acids. Trimming at V came to 1 base and at J to 6 bases, leaving 6 bases not matched to a gene. In DNA, the CDR3 is TGCGCCAGCAGTCAATTCCGGACAGGGGGAGGCAATGAGCAGTTCTTC. This translates into CASSQFRTGGGNEQFF.

In DNA, the CDR3 is TGTGCCAGCAGCTTGAATGAAAAACTGTTTTTT. This encodes CASSLNEKLFF. The chain carries TRBV5-6 and TRBJ1-4; D not certain. The CDR3 is 11 amino acids. The germline V gene has CDR1 SGHDT and CDR2 YYEEEE. The ends were cut back, 1 base at V and 5 bases at J, with 0 bases in the middle.

Worth noting for this clone: Different DNA sequences within this sample yield the same CDR3. The chain uses TRBV30 and TRBJ2-1; TRBD1 matches at 10 bases. Germline-derived CDR1 and CDR2 are GTSNPN and SVGIG (reference sequence). CDR3 length: 15 residues. Trimming at V came to 3 bases and at J to 6 bases, leaving 8 bases not matched to a gene. The CDR3, as DNA: TGTGCCTGGAGGGGGGGGACAGGGGCAATCAATGAGCAGTTCTTC. As protein: CAWRGGTGAINEQFF.

Concerning this clone itself: The CDR3 does not end in the conserved phenylalanine or tryptophan, so this is likely a read error. The chain has TRBV18 and TRBJ1-1, with D uncertain. The CDR3 is 15 amino acids. The V end lost 3 bases, the J end lost 4 bases, and 15 bases lay between the germline ends. Germline V gives CDR1 KGHSH, CDR2 LQKENI. The CDR3 spells CASSPTAVGGTEAFL. CDR3 coding DNA: TGTGCCAGCTCACCGACGGCTGTCGGTGGCACTGAAGCTTTCCTT.

This clone occurred once. The gene calls are TRBV28 and TRBJ2-5, with D possibly TRBD1 on 5 matching bases. The V gene lost 5 bases and the J gene lost 5 bases, with 21 bases spanning the gap. CDR1 is MDHEN, CDR2 SYDVKM, per germline. CDR3 length: 16 residues. This chain's CDR3 is CASSPFLAGPRETQYF. The CDR3, as DNA: TGTGCCAGCAGTCCCTTTTTGGCAGGGCCCCGGGAGACCCAGTACTTC.

V and J are TRBV7-3 and TRBJ2-1, with D tentatively TRBD1 (6 bases). The CDR3 contains 17 residues. Trimming removed 5 bases at V and 4 bases at J, with 21 bases between. Germline CDR1 and CDR2: SGHTA and FQGTGA. Here the CDR3 reads CASSLTGQGKRYNEQFF. In nucleotides, the CDR3 is TGTGCCAGCAGCCTCACCGGTCAGGGGAAACGATACAATGAGCAGTTCTTC.

The J gene is TRBJ2-5, the V gene TRBV7-2; D ambiguous. The CDR3 is made up of 13 amino acids. CDR1 is SGHTA, CDR2 FQGNSA, per germline. V was cut by 1 base and J by 3 bases, with 6 bases left in between. CDR3 bases: TGTGCCAGCAGCTTAGACAGAAAAGAGACCCAGTACTTC. It translates to CASSLDRKETQYF.

The chain combines TRBV11-2 with TRBJ1-1; no clear D gene. The CDR3 runs to 16 residues. Germline V gene sequence: CDR1 SGHAT, CDR2 FQNNGV. Trimming removed 0 bases from V and 1 base from J, with 12 bases in between. CDR3 amino acids: CASSLEFGRANTEAFF. CDR3 bases: TGTGCCAGCAGCTTAGAATTTGGCAGAGCGAACACTGAAGCTTTCTTT. The variable domain in full, with the rest retrieved from reference TRBV11-2 and TRBJ1-1, is EAGVAQSPRYKIIEKRQSVAFWCNPISGHATLYWYQQILGQGPKLLIQFQNNGVVDDSQLPKDRFSAERLKGVDSTLKIQPAKLEDSAVYLCASSLEFGRANTEAFFGQGTRLTVV.

The rearrangement joins TRBV19 to TRBJ1-2; possibly TRBD1 for D (6 bases). Trimming pared 5 bases from V and 5 bases from J, leaving 18 bases between. The germline V gene encodes CDR1 LNHDA and CDR2 SQIVND (reference sequence). CDR3 size: 15 residues. The CDR3 nucleotides read TGTGCCAGTAGTCCTAGCGGGACATTCCATTATGGCTACACCTTC. Amino acids: CASSPSGTFHYGYTF.

V usage is TRBV28 and J usage is TRBJ2-3, with 7 bases matching TRBD2. The ends lost 6 bases at V and 9 bases at J; junction bases unmatched: 21. The CDR3 consists of 17 residues. Germline V gene data show CDR1 as MDHEN and CDR2 as SYDVKM. CDR3 protein: CASSGQTGTTLSGTQYF. The DNA of the CDR3 is TGTGCCAGCAGCGGCCAGACCGGGACTACTCTTTCTGGGACGCAGTATTTT.

The chain recombines TRBV6-5 with TRBJ2-1, with 12 bases matching TRBD2. Unmatched junction bases numbered 5, after V lost 5 bases and J lost 9 bases. This CDR3 is built from 14 residues. Germline V gene lookup returns CDR1 MNHEY and CDR2 SVGAGI. The CDR3 DNA reads as TGTGCCAGCAGTCGACTAGCGGGAGAACGTGAGCAGTTCTTC. Translating it yields CASSRLAGEREQFF.

The chain has TRBV5-4 and TRBJ1-2; 8 nucleotides agree with TRBD1. Germline CDR1 is SGHNT and CDR2 is YYREEE (reference sequence). Trimming at V came to 4 bases and at J to 8 bases, leaving 10 bases not matched to a gene. This CDR3 has 14 residues. The chain's CDR3 is CASSVGQALWGYTF. The CDR3 nucleotides are TGTGCCAGCAGCGTGGGACAGGCCCTATGGGGCTACACCTTC. The variable domain in full, completed from reference TRBV5-4 and TRBJ1-2, reads ETGVTQSPTHLIKTRGQQVTLRCSSQSGHNTVSWYQQALGQGPQFIFQYYREEENGRGNFPPRFSGLQFPNYSSELNVNALELDDSALYLCASSVGQALWGYTFGSGTRLTVV.

This sequence joins TRBV6-6 and TRBJ2-3; D could derive from TRBD1 or TRBD2 (5 bases each). This CDR3 is built from 16 residues. Trimming took 6 bases from V and 0 from J, leaving 16 bases between them. CDR1 and CDR2 from the germline V gene are MNHNY and SVGAGI (reference sequence). The CDR3 DNA sequence: TGTGCCAGCAGCTGGGACGGCCGAACTAGCACAGATACGCAGTATTTT. Translating it yields CASSWDGRTSTDTQYF.

The CDR3 region is CASSSPPRASNEQFF. Written as DNA, the CDR3 is TGTGCCAGCAGCTCCCCCCCGAGGGCTAGCAATGAGCAGTTCTTC. This chain uses TRBV7-2 with TRBJ2-1; D perhaps matches TRBD2 (5 bases). The germline gives CDR1 SGHTA, CDR2 FQGNSA. The CDR3 has 15 amino acids. V lost 4 bases and J 6 bases, leaving 16 bases between the germline ends.

The chain carries TRBV5-8 and TRBJ1-5; 8 nucleotides line up with TRBD1. CDR3 length equals 13 residues. Germline lookup yields CDR1 SGHTS and CDR2 YDEGEE. With 3 bases clipped from V and 7 bases from J, the junction kept 3 bases outside the gene matches. In nucleotides, the CDR3 is TGTGCCAGCAGCTGGACAGGGATGCAGCCCCAGCATTTT. It codes for CASSWTGMQPQHF.